This passage covers 12 T cell receptor beta chains from one sample sequenced in a study of control samples from healthy donors and cancer patients. TCRdb's copy holds only in-frame clones and misses some; the assay was immunoSEQ multiplex PCR. The table records fewer than 20,000 clones, about 87% of them present only once. The sample consisted of PBMCs. These receptors were collected from a woman in her seventies with colorectal cancer.

CDR3 amino acids: CASSPGTGVGYTF. CDR3 DNA sequence: TGTGCCAGCAGTCCCGGGACAGGGGTAGGCTACACCTTC. The chain links TRBV12-3 or TRBV12-4 to TRBJ1-2, with 10 bases aligning to TRBD1. The CDR3 consists of 13 residues. V lost 5 bases and J lost 8; bases outside the gene matches: 5.

This rearrangement joins TRBV7-2 to TRBJ2-5; D uncertain. There are 14 residues in the CDR3. Germline loops: CDR1 SGHTA, CDR2 FQGNSA. The ends were cut back, 0 bases at V and 5 bases at J, with 10 bases in the middle. The CDR3 loop reads CASSLALRPETQYF. CDR3 DNA sequence: TGTGCCAGCAGCTTAGCGCTACGTCCGGAGACCCAGTACTTC.

The V gene is TRBV5-6, the J gene TRBJ1-4; D not certain. Trimming stripped 4 bases from V and 7 bases from J, with 11 bases between. The CDR3 is 13 residues long. Germline V gene data show CDR1 as SGHDT and CDR2 as YYEEEE. In DNA form, the CDR3 reads TGTGCCAGCAGCCCCGGGGTGGGTGAAAAACTGTTTTTT. Protein product: CASSPGVGEKLFF.

The chain uses TRBV5-8 and TRBJ2-5; D is perhaps TRBD1 or TRBD2 (6 bases each). Per germline, CDR1 SGHTS and CDR2 YDEGEE. Deletions cut 2 bases from V and 1 base from J, with 18 bases between. The CDR3 loop spans 17 amino acids. The CDR3 reads CASSFYTGAGRQETQYF. The CDR3 region has the DNA TGTGCCAGCAGCTTTTATACGGGGGCAGGCCGCCAAGAGACCCAGTACTTC.

The chain links TRBV5-6 to TRBJ2-3, with 7 positions matching TRBD2. This CDR3 spans 16 amino acids. Germline trimming cut 5 bases from V and 2 bases from J; bases unmatched to any gene: 11. Looked up from germline, CDR1 is SGHDT and CDR2 is YYEEEE. Here the CDR3 reads CASSPRGSSITDTQYF. CDR3 nucleotide sequence: TGTGCCAGCAGTCCGCGGGGGTCCTCAATCACAGATACGCAGTATTTT.

The rearrangement links TRBV15 to TRBJ1-2, with D unresolved. Trimming left V 4 bases short and J 8 bases short, with 8 bases between. The CDR3 sequence is 11 residues long. The V gene's germline CDR1 is LNHNV and CDR2 YYDKDF (reference sequence). The chain's CDR3 is CATSIGSGYTF. The CDR3 nucleotides read TGTGCCACCAGCATTGGTTCGGGCTACACCTTC.

V and J are TRBV7-9 and TRBJ1-5, with a possible D match to TRBD1 (5 bases). V was cut by 2 bases and J by 11 bases, with 10 bases left in between. Germline V gene sequence: CDR1 SEHNR, CDR2 FQNEAQ (reference sequence). The CDR3 loop spans 12 amino acids. CDR3 residues: CASSLLGETQHF. CDR3 sequence (DNA): TGTGCCAGCAGCTTACTAGGGGAGACCCAGCATTTT.

This clone appeared a single time. This sequence joins TRBV11-2 and TRBJ2-7; D may be TRBD1 (8 bases). CDR1 is SGHAT, CDR2 FQNNGV, per germline. The CDR3 contains 17 residues. The germline V and J ends were trimmed by 5 bases and 2 bases, with 22 bases remaining between them. The CDR3 spells CASSDQGWTGTTYEQYF. Written as DNA, the CDR3 is TGTGCCAGCAGCGACCAGGGCTGGACAGGGACTACCTACGAGCAGTACTTC.

This clone was seen a single time. The gene calls are TRBV24-1 and TRBJ2-3; D is unclear. The CDR3 is made up of 13 amino acids. Trimming removed 4 bases at V and 2 bases at J, with 6 bases between. From germline, CDR1 is KGHDR and CDR2 SFDVKD. The CDR3 DNA is TGTGCCACCAGTGACGCGACCACAGATACGCAGTATTTT. Translated: CATSDATTDTQYF.

The rearrangement joins TRBV3-1 (or the pseudogene TRBV3-2) to TRBJ1-1; no clear D. The CDR3 sequence is 14 residues long. The germline gives CDR1 LGHDT, CDR2 YNNKEL (reference sequence). The V end was cut by 3 bases, the J end by 4 bases, with 12 bases between. CDR3 residues: CASSHRNPGTEAFF. CDR3 nucleotide sequence: TGTGCCAGCAGCCACCGGAACCCTGGCACTGAAGCTTTCTTT.

This chain uses TRBV2 with TRBJ2-5, with 8 positions matching TRBD1. After removal of 8 bases from V and 5 bases from J, the junction contained 16 bases not matched to a gene. Germline V lookup: CDR1 SNHLY, CDR2 FYNNEI. The CDR3 runs to 16 residues. CDR3 DNA sequence: TGTGCCAGCGGTAGGGACAGGCCGGAAAACCGGGAGACCCAGTACTTC. Translated: CASGRDRPENRETQYF.

This rearrangement joins TRBV4-3 to TRBJ1-1; the D gene is possibly TRBD1 (6 bases). Germline V gene lookup returns CDR1 LGHNA and CDR2 YSLEER. The CDR3 loop spans 13 amino acids. V was pared by 4 bases and J by 6 bases, with 12 bases between. Here the CDR3 DNA reads TGCGCCAGCAGCCGTACAGAGGGGGCTGAAGCTTTCTTT. This gives the protein CASSRTEGAEAFF.